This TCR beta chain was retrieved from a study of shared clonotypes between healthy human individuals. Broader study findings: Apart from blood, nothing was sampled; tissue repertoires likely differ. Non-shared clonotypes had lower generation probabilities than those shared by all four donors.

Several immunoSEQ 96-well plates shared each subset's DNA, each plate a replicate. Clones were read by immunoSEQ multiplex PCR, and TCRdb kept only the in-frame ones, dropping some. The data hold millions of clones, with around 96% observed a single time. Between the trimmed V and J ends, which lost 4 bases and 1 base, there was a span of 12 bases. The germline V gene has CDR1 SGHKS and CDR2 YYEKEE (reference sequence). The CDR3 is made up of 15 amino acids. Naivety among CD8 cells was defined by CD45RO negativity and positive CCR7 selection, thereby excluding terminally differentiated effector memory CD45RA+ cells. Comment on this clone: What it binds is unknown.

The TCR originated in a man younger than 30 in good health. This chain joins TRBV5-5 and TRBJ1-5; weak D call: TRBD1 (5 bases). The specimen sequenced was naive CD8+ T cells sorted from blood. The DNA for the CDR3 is TGTGCCAGCAGCGCAGGGTTCTTAAGCAATCAGCCCCAGCATTTT. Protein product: CASSAGFLSNQPQHF.